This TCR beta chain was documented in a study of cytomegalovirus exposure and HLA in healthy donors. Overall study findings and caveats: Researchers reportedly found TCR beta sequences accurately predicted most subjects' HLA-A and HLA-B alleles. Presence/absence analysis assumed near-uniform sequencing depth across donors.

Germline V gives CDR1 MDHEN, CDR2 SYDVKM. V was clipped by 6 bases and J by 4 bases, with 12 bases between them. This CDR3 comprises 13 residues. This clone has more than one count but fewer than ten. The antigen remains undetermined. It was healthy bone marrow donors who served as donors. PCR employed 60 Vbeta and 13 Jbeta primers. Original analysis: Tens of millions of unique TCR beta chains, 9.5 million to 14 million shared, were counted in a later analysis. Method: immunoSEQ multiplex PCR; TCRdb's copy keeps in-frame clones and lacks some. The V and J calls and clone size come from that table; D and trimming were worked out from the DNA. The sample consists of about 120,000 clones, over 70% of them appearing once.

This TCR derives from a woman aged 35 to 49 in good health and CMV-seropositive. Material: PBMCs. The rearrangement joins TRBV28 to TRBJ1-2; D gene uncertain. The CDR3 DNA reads TGTGCCAGCAGGGAACAGCCCATCTATGGCTACACCTTC. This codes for CASREQPIYGYTF.